This TCR beta chain was sequenced in a study of beta chain features in type 1 diabetes. Study observations and caveats: Within each of all four CD4+ subsets, Type 1 diabetes patients had TCRB CDR3s that were moderately but significantly shorter. The study left unresolved whether HLA type influences TCRB rearrangement.

Every bit of the isolated RNA underwent reverse transcription, so sequencing read expressed TCRB transcripts. Produced via immunoSEQ multiplex PCR; TCRdb's table is partial and in-frame only. The sample holds 640,000 or so clones, more than 13% seen once. A sort by CD45RO/CCR7/CD25/CD127/CD95/CD27 yielded CD4+ naive, central memory, regulatory and stem cell-like memory cells. Purity exceeded 98% in all sorted populations. Germline V gives CDR1 LNHDA, CDR2 SQIVND (reference sequence). The CDR3 extends over 14 amino acids. Trimming removed 5 bases from V and 0 bases from J, with 8 bases in between. This clone was detected a few times. Its antigen is currently unknown.

The sequence was obtained from a man aged 18 to 30 with type 1 diabetes. This rearrangement joins TRBV19 to TRBJ1-5; D is unresolved. The specimen was naive CD4+ T cells from blood. CDR3 amino acids: CASSPLDSNQPQHF. For the CDR3, the DNA is TGTGCCAGTAGTCCACTAGATAGCAATCAGCCCCAGCATTTT.